The 9 T cell receptor beta chains below all came from one sample that was sequenced in a study of memory CD4+ T cells and cytomegalovirus serostatus. TCRdb's copy holds only in-frame clones and misses some; the assay was immunoSEQ multiplex PCR. This table has 80,000 or so clones, approximately 78% appearing once. Single viable CD3+CD4+CD8-CD45RO+ cells were sorted as the memory CD4+ T cells. The sample was memory CD4+ T cells from blood. All receptors derive from an adult in good health and CMV-seropositive.

The rearrangement links TRBV2 to TRBJ2-1, with 10 bases aligning to TRBD1. V was pared by 4 bases and J by 9 bases, with 6 bases of the junction left unmatched. This CDR3 has 14 residues. Germline V gene lookup returns CDR1 SNHLY and CDR2 FYNNEI. CDR3 protein: CASSAGTGEAEQFF. The CDR3 DNA reads as TGTGCCAGCAGTGCCGGGACAGGGGAGGCTGAGCAGTTCTTC.

The chain has TRBV19 and TRBJ2-5; D possibly uses TRBD1 or TRBD2 (5 bases each). The CDR3 loop spans 14 amino acids. Germline assignment: CDR1 LNHDA and CDR2 SQIVND (reference sequence). Trimming took off 5 bases at V and 4 bases at J, with 14 bases between the two ends. This CDR3 is CASSPSPGTETQYF. CDR3 nucleotides: TGTGCCAGTAGTCCATCCCCGGGGACAGAGACCCAGTACTTC.

Judged by abundance, this clone is medium-sized. This chain connects TRBV23-1 to TRBJ1-2; D remains unclear. TRBV23-1 is classed as an ORF, of uncertain function. This CDR3 has 12 amino acids. The V gene lost 3 bases and the J gene lost 4 bases, with 6 bases spanning the gap. The CDR3 bases are TGCGCCAGCAGTCAGGGCCTCTATGGCTACACCTTC. Protein product: CASSQGLYGYTF.

In nucleotides, the CDR3 is TGTGCCTGGAGTGCGGGCGGGGAAAAACTGTTTTTT. It specifies CAWSAGGEKLFF. The genes are TRBV30 and TRBJ1-4, with D hard to call. Germline assignment: CDR1 GTSNPN and CDR2 SVGIG (reference sequence). Trimming shortened V by 1 base and J by 8 bases, and 8 bases separated the two germline ends. The CDR3 is 12 residues long.

The chain's CDR3 is CSVTSASGYTF. CDR3 coding DNA: TGCAGCGTAACGAGCGCGTCTGGCTACACCTTC. The rearrangement joins TRBV29-1 to TRBJ1-2, with D hard to call. The CDR3 covers 11 residues. V was shortened by 6 bases and J by 7 bases, with 12 bases between the two germline ends. Germline CDR1 and CDR2: SQVTM and ANQGSEA.

The chain uses TRBV7-6 and TRBJ2-5; no definite D call. The V gene's germline CDR1 is SGHVS and CDR2 FNYEAQ. CDR3 length: 12 amino acids. V gave up 5 bases and J gave up 5 bases, with 9 bases separating them. The CDR3 protein is CASSPTPETQYF. The CDR3 bases are TGTGCCAGCAGCCCCACGCCCGAGACCCAGTACTTC.

The gene calls are TRBV5-4 and TRBJ2-3; D could derive from TRBD1 or TRBD2 (5 bases each). From germline, CDR1 is SGHNT and CDR2 YYREEE (reference sequence). The CDR3 loop spans 13 amino acids. With 7 bases removed from V and 6 bases from J, the gap between germline ends came to 15 bases. The CDR3 protein is CASGRDPGDTQYF. The CDR3 nucleotides are TGTGCCAGCGGCCGGGACCCAGGGGATACGCAGTATTTT.

This rearrangement joins TRBV5-1 to TRBJ1-4, with D possibly TRBD1 on 6 matching bases. This CDR3 has 13 residues. V lost 0 bases, J lost 12 bases, and 12 bases lay in between. Germline V gives CDR1 SGHRS, CDR2 YFSETQ. The CDR3 reads CASSLVGHDQLFF. The DNA of the CDR3 is TGCGCCAGCAGCTTGGTGGGACATGATCAACTGTTTTTT.

To note about this clone: Other DNA sequences within the sample encode an identical CDR3. This chain joins TRBV4-1 and TRBJ2-1; D might be TRBD1 (6 bases). Trimming took 2 bases from V and 0 from J, leaving 8 bases between them. Germline CDR1 and CDR2: MGHRA and YSYEKL. This CDR3 is built from 15 residues. The CDR3 DNA reads TGCGCCAGCAGCCAAAGGGGGTCCTCCTACAATGAGCAGTTCTTC. This translates into CASSQRGSSYNEQFF.